The rows below give T cell receptor beta chains drawn from one sample of a study of human T cells and chemical hapten exposure. Using its own MiXCR run on the RACE reads, TCRdb lists one record per CDR3 protein. The sample holds 70,000 to 90,000 distinct CDR3 sequences, 10% seen once. Sample: whole blood, taken in connection with sensitization to the hapten diphenylcyclopropenone (DPC). The origin of the receptors is a woman between 45 and 60 years old with alopecia areata. Some clones in this sample may be carry-over from other donors' samples. Both conserved end residues are part of each CDR3.

j_gene,v_gene,CDR3aa
TRBJ1-1,TRBV6-5,CASTKVQGSEAFF
TRBJ2-2,TRBV7-8,CASSNTGGAFTGELFF
TRBJ2-5,TRBV11-2,CASSLTDNAAGETQYF
TRBJ2-2,TRBV15,CATSRDRTGRTGELFF
TRBJ1-5,TRBV20-1,CSATNPGQFDQPQHF
TRBJ2-1,TRBV4-3,CASSQDFAGGPLGDNEQFF
TRBJ1-1,TRBV20-1,CSARNGGKGRAFF
TRBJ1-1,TRBV12-3/TRBV12-4,CASSSAGDKLNTEAFF
TRBJ1-1,TRBV20-1,CSAHHRATEAFF
TRBJ1-5,TRBV20-1,CSAPYEGYNQPQHF
TRBJ2-7,TRBV7-9,CASSLRGLADYEQYF
TRBJ2-7,TRBV20-1,CSALTPRPPYEQYF
TRBJ1-6,TRBV30,CAWSETGQGWSPLHF
TRBJ1-6,TRBV10-3,CAMTRGYNSPLHF
TRBJ2-3,TRBV6-1,CASSPRAPGGSDTQYF
TRBJ2-7,TRBV28,CASSFRGRDEQYF
TRBJ2-3,TRBV6-2/TRBV6-3,CASSSVTSGTDTQYF
TRBJ2-2,TRBV5-1,CASSQTQGPPGELFF
TRBJ2-3,TRBV7-2,CASSSPRQAPTDTQYF
TRBJ2-7,TRBV2,CASNRDGGAYEQYF
TRBJ2-1,TRBV28,CASSLNRGDEQFF
TRBJ2-7,TRBV5-4,CASSGKGLAGGPYEQYF
TRBJ2-7,TRBV29-1,CSVEYRGGTENEQYF
TRBJ1-1,TRBV2,CASRSEVGAEAFF
TRBJ1-2,TRBV12-3/TRBV12-4,CASYSSIDRGNGYTF
TRBJ2-2,TRBV12-3/TRBV12-4,CASRLLNLNTGELFF